This TCR beta chain stems from a study of cytomegalovirus exposure and HLA in healthy donors. At the level of the study: The roughly 110 validation repertoires matched the 500 to 750 first-cohort repertoires in platform, a later analysis reported.

Trimming stripped 11 bases from V and 6 bases from J, with 14 bases between. The germline CDR1 and CDR2 sequences are SNHLY and FYNNEI. The CDR3 runs to 13 residues. Profiled with immunoSEQ multiplex PCR; TCRdb holds only in-frame clones, not every one. The sample holds approximately 65,000 clones, about 94% seen once. This clone was counted once. Antigen specificity is unknown. Study results and limitations: The study labeled about 160 TCR beta chains cytomegalovirus-associated. In vitro checks showed that a few CMV-associated chains really do target CMV antigens.

This TCR was recovered from a young woman in good health and CMV-seronegative. The rearrangement joins TRBV2 to TRBJ1-6; D might be TRBD1 (6 bases). Sample: PBMCs. CDR3 loop: CAFVQGANSPLHF. CDR3 nucleotide sequence: TGTGCCTTCGTACAGGGCGCTAATTCACCCCTCCACTTT.